These 25 T cell receptor beta chains came from one sample sequenced in a study of human T cells and chemical hapten exposure. As to time point: patch test 2, 6 weeks after DPC sensitization. Sample treatment: therapeutic diphenylcyclopropenone sensitization with weekly scalp DPC. Via MiXCR, TCRdb re-called the RACE reads, giving one row per CDR3 protein. The table lists 75,000 to 95,000 distinct CDR3 sequences, approximately 11% of them singletons, with 2.2% in the top ten. The input for sequencing was whole blood, taken in connection with sensitization to the hapten diphenylcyclopropenone (DPC). Source of these receptors: a man aged 40-55 years with alopecia areata. Some clones in this sample may be carry-over from other donors' samples.

The chain's CDR3 is CASSLRQTYEQYV. The CDR3 nucleotides are TGTGCCAGCAGTTTACGCCAGACCTACGAGCAGTACGTC. The chain links TRBV6-2 or TRBV6-3 to TRBJ2-7, with D hard to call. CDR1 is MNHEY, CDR2 SVGEGT, per germline. This CDR3 is 13 amino acids long. Trimming pared 4 bases from V and 2 bases from J, leaving 9 bases between.

This clonotype has only a few counts. The chain is built from TRBV6-6 and TRBJ2-7, with D possibly matching TRBD2 (7 bases). CDR3 length: 16 amino acids. Germline V gene lookup returns CDR1 MNHNY and CDR2 SVGAGI (reference sequence). V was clipped by 6 bases and J by 0 bases, with 18 bases between them. The CDR3 DNA follows: TGTGCCAGCAGCTGGGGGGGACAACCACACTCCTACGAGCAGTACGTC. It is translated as CASSWGGQPHSYEQYV.

This chain joins TRBV9 and TRBJ2-3, with TRBD1 matching over 12 bases. CDR1 is SGDLS, CDR2 YYNGEE, per germline. J was trimmed by 6 bases and V by 0 bases; bases with no gene match: 8. The CDR3 has 17 residues. CDR3 region: CASSVGWDRGLGDTQYF. In nucleotides, the CDR3 is TGTGCCAGCAGCGTAGGTTGGGACAGGGGGCTCGGTGATACGCAGTATTTT.

This clonotype was recorded at least ten times. The chain carries TRBV20-1 and TRBJ2-7; TRBD1 aligns across 10 bases. With 0 bases clipped from V and 0 bases from J, the junction kept 2 bases outside the gene matches. The CDR3 totals 15 residues. The germline V gene has CDR1 DFQATT and CDR2 SNEGSKA (reference sequence). CDR3 DNA: TGCAGTGCTAGAGATTGGACAGGGGGCTCCTACGAGCAGTACTTC. The encoded protein is CSARDWTGGSYEQYF.

This clonotype was found many times. The chain uses TRBV6-1 and TRBJ1-5; D not certain. The CDR3 is 14 amino acids. CDR1 is MNHNS and CDR2 is SASEGT in the germline V gene. V lost 8 bases to trimming and J lost 0 bases, with 11 bases between them. The CDR3 DNA sequence: TGTGCCAGCGCGCGGCAGGATAGCAATCAGCCCCAGCATTTT. Translation: CASARQDSNQPQHF.

There are a few counts of this clonotype. V usage is TRBV12-3 or TRBV12-4 and J usage is TRBJ1-6, with D uncertain. This CDR3 comprises 13 residues. Between the trimmed V and J ends, which lost 8 bases and 7 bases, there was a span of 12 bases. The CDR3 is CASRAVGNSPLHF. The DNA of the CDR3 is TGTGCCAGCCGCGCAGTGGGGAATTCACCCCTCCACTTT.

This clonotype was detected ten times or more. The DNA is left out, because the CDR3 cannot be placed on it with certainty; the CDR3 is given as TCRdb lists it. V is TRBV28 and J is TRBJ1-3. CDR1 and CDR2 from the germline V gene are MDHEN and SYDVKM. 12 amino acids form the CDR3, both terminal residues included. The CDR3 sequence: CASSSSSNTIYF.

The genes are TRBV7-2 and TRBJ2-3; 11 bases fit TRBD2. V lost 2 bases to trimming and J lost 4 bases; unmatched junction nucleotides: 5. In germline, CDR1 is SGHTA, CDR2 FQGNSA. This CDR3 is built from 16 residues. CDR3 bases: TGTGCCAGCAGCTTACGAACTAGCGGGAGTTCAGATACGCAGTATTTT. It yields the protein CASSLRTSGSSDTQYF.

This clonotype has more than one count but fewer than ten. The chain combines TRBV7-8 with TRBJ2-1; TRBD2 aligns across 14 bases. This CDR3 region has 19 residues. The germline gives CDR1 SGHVS, CDR2 FQNEAQ. Losses at the gene ends were 1 base for V and 9 bases for J; bases not matched to a gene: 14. The CDR3 loop reads CASSLGVGHGTSGSSEQFF. DNA for the CDR3: TGTGCCAGCAGCTTAGGGGTGGGGCACGGGACTAGCGGGAGCAGTGAGCAGTTCTTC.

This clonotype was detected only a few times. This chain uses TRBV29-1 with TRBJ2-3; tentatively, D is TRBD1 (6 bases). CDR3 length equals 11 residues. V was trimmed by 6 bases and J by 8 bases, leaving 12 bases between them. Germline assignment: CDR1 SQVTM and CDR2 ANQGSEA. CDR3 region: CSVTQGGTQYF. CDR3 in DNA: TGCAGCGTGACCCAAGGGGGTACGCAGTATTTT.

The rearrangement joins TRBV7-9 to TRBJ2-7; D perhaps matches TRBD1 (5 bases). This CDR3 region has 15 residues. Trimming removed 3 bases at V and 2 bases at J, with 14 bases between. Germline-derived CDR1 and CDR2 are SEHNR and FQNEAQ (reference sequence). DNA of the CDR3: TGTGCCAGCAGCTTGAACCCCGGACAAACCTACGAGCAGTACTTC. Translated: CASSLNPGQTYEQYF. Supplemented by reference TRBV7-9 and TRBJ2-7, the full variable domain reads DTGVSQNPRHKITKRGQNVTFRCDPISEHNRLYWYRQTLGQGPEFLTYFQNEAQLEKSRLLSDRFSAERPKGSFSTLEIQRTEQGDSAMYLCASSLNPGQTYEQYFGPGTRLTVT.

V usage is TRBV6-2 or TRBV6-3 and J usage is TRBJ2-2; possible D gene TRBD2, 6 bases. V lost 11 bases and J 0 bases, leaving 10 bases between the germline ends. Germline CDR1 reads MNHEY; CDR2 reads SVGEGT. The CDR3 is 13 residues long. The CDR3 coding sequence is TGTGCCGCCGGGGGACCGAACACCGGGGAGCTGTTTTTT. Its protein product is CAAGGPNTGELFF.

In its sample, this clonotype was seen a few times. The CDR3 region has the DNA TGTGCCAGCAGTCCAGGGGATGCTAGATCCTACGAGCAGTACTTC. Protein: CASSPGDARSYEQYF. The chain recombines TRBV28 with TRBJ2-7; D perhaps matches TRBD1 (6 bases). There are 15 residues in the CDR3. The germline V gene encodes CDR1 MDHEN and CDR2 SYDVKM. Trimming left V 5 bases short and J 1 base short, with 15 bases between.

As regards this clonotype: Relative to the germline gene, one junction end is altered; a read error may explain this. This rearrangement joins TRBV11-1 to TRBJ1-6; D remains ambiguous. Germline lookup yields CDR1 SGHAT and CDR2 FQDESV (reference sequence). The CDR3 sequence is 17 residues long. CDR3 region: CASSLLDLGVRASPLRF. The CDR3 nucleotides read TGTGCCAGCAGCTTACTCGACCTTGGCGTCCGGGCTTCACCCCTCCGCTTT.

DNA of the CDR3: TGTGCCAGCAGCCAAGACGGCAATCAGCCCCAGCATTTT. Its protein product is CASSQDGNQPQHF. The chain joins TRBV14 to TRBJ1-5; no definite D call. The germline gives CDR1 SGHDN, CDR2 FVKESK. V was cut by 0 bases and J by 2 bases, with 2 bases left in between. The CDR3 totals 13 residues.

This clonotype came up a few times. The V and J genes are TRBV29-1 and TRBJ2-7, with D possibly TRBD2 on 5 matching bases. The CDR3 covers 13 residues. V shed 8 bases and J shed 5 bases, with 19 bases lying between them. Germline CDR1 and CDR2: SQVTM and ANQGSEA. CDR3 residues: CSSVTGIGNEQYF. The CDR3 DNA sequence: TGCAGCTCCGTGACGGGGATCGGGAACGAGCAGTACTTC.

This clonotype appeared many times. This chain uses TRBV5-1 with TRBJ1-4; 7 bases match TRBD1. V lost 4 bases and J lost 2; bases outside the gene matches: 2. This CDR3 contains 14 residues. In germline, CDR1 is SGHRS, CDR2 YFSETQ. The CDR3 DNA reads as TGCGCCAGCAGCCGAGGGGGCACTAATGAAAAACTGTTTTTT. Protein sequence: CASSRGGTNEKLFF.

V and J are TRBV19 and TRBJ1-5; D is uncertain. V lost 4 bases and J 2 bases, leaving 24 bases between the germline ends. Germline V gene sequence: CDR1 LNHDA, CDR2 SQIVND (reference sequence). This CDR3 has 19 amino acids. CDR3 sequence: CASSNEPDMLNYGNQPQHF. CDR3 coding DNA: TGTGCCAGTAGTAACGAGCCAGACATGTTAAACTATGGCAATCAGCCCCAGCATTTT.

The chain employs TRBV6-2 or TRBV6-3 and TRBJ2-1, with TRBD2 matching over 11 bases. The V segment lost 8 bases and the J segment 9 bases; nucleotides outside the gene matches: 9. Germline CDR1 reads MNHEY; CDR2 reads SVGEGT. This CDR3 is built from 14 residues. CDR3 in DNA: TGTGCCAGCCGTTTAGCGGGAGGGTTGGGTGAGCAGTTCTTC. Translating it yields CASRLAGGLGEQFF.

V gene TRBV1 combines with J gene TRBJ1-1; TRBD1, as called in the table, went unchecked against the DNA. TRBV1 corresponds to a pseudogene. This CDR3 is built from 15 residues. The CDR3 nucleotides read TGCACCAGCACCCCCCCTGAGACAGAGAACACTGAAGCTTTCTTT. As protein: CTSTPPETENTEAFF.

The chain joins TRBV2 to TRBJ2-5; D is perhaps TRBD1 (5 bases). This CDR3 comprises 14 residues. Per germline, CDR1 SNHLY and CDR2 FYNNEI. The V and J ends lost 7 bases and 0 bases respectively, with 12 bases between them. The chain's CDR3 is CASNWKGDQETQYF. CDR3 DNA sequence: TGTGCCAGCAATTGGAAAGGGGACCAAGAGACCCAGTACTTC.

The V gene is TRBV12-3 or TRBV12-4, the J gene TRBJ1-5; D perhaps matches TRBD1 (5 bases). This CDR3 has 15 residues. Trimming shortened V by 2 bases and J by 9 bases, and 17 bases separated the two germline ends. CDR3 amino acids: CASSLYGGAESPQHF. For the CDR3, the DNA is TGTGCCAGCAGTTTATACGGAGGGGCCGAATCGCCCCAGCATTTT.

The rearrangement uses TRBV12-3 or TRBV12-4 and TRBJ2-1; TRBD2 matches 8 bases. CDR3 length: 16 residues. V was clipped by 7 bases and J by 6 bases; unmatched bases: 14. Here the CDR3 DNA reads TGTGCCAGCACCCCGACCGGAGCGGGAGCTCGCAATGAGCAGTTCTTC. This gives the protein CASTPTGAGARNEQFF.

The chain combines TRBV7-2 with TRBJ2-7; TRBD2 matches 9 bases. This CDR3 has 16 residues. Germline-derived CDR1 and CDR2 are SGHTA and FQGNSA. With V trimmed by 5 bases and J by 0 bases, 8 bases remained unmatched. The CDR3 spells CASSPQNSGSSYEQYF. The DNA for the CDR3 is TGTGCCAGCAGCCCGCAAAATAGCGGGAGCTCCTACGAGCAGTACTTC.

This chain connects TRBV6-2 or TRBV6-3 to TRBJ2-1, with TRBD2 matching 9 bases. The germline V gene encodes CDR1 MNHEY and CDR2 SVGEGT. The junction had 10 bases not matched to a gene; V was cut back by 6 bases and J by 4 bases. This CDR3 comprises 16 residues. DNA for the CDR3: TGTGCCAGCAGGGACCCTTTGGCGGGGGGGTACAATGAGCAGTTCTTC. Translation gives CASRDPLAGGYNEQFF.